These 6 T cell receptor beta chains were sequenced from one sample in a study of metastatic and nonmetastatic thyroid tumors (TCRdb year 2020). Library preparation used PCR. The sequencer listed for this sample is Illumina HiSeq 4000. Starting from the raw public reads, TCRdb applied fastp trimming at Q25, assembled clones with MiXCR and retained in-frame beta chains. This sample is represented by about 12,000 clones; around 30% of them were singletons. The biggest ten clones account for roughly a fifth of the sample. None of the patients had been given any treatment before thyroid surgery. What was sequenced was adjacent normal tissue. These receptors came from a male donor with papillary thyroid cancer or a benign thyroid nodule (not recorded which). Some clones in this sample may be carry-over from other donors' samples.

This chain links TRBV4-1 with TRBJ1-2; the match to TRBD1 covers 12 bases. The CDR3 has 16 amino acids. The germline gives CDR1 MGHRA, CDR2 YSYEKL. V lost 0 bases and J lost 4; bases outside the gene matches: 3. The CDR3 reads CASSQDEGQGAYGYTF. CDR3 DNA sequence: TGCGCCAGCAGCCAAGATGAGGGACAGGGGGCCTATGGCTACACCTTC.

V is TRBV5-1 and J is TRBJ2-3; TRBD1 matches at 7 bases. CDR1 is SGHRS, CDR2 YFSETQ, per germline. Trimming took 0 bases from V and 0 from J; bases not matched to a gene: 1. The CDR3 sequence is 15 residues long. The CDR3 DNA reads as TGCGCCAGCAGCTTGGACAGGGGAAGCACAGATACGCAGTATTTT. Residues: CASSLDRGSTDTQYF.

This clone was counted only a few times. The genes are TRBV11-1 and TRBJ1-5; D is possibly TRBD1 (5 bases). This CDR3 region has 16 residues. V was cut by 5 bases and J by 6 bases, with 20 bases left in between. The germline V gene has CDR1 SGHAT and CDR2 FQDESV (reference sequence). This CDR3 reads CASSTLGGGAGQPQHF. The CDR3 region has the DNA TGTGCCAGCAGCACTCTCGGGGGTGGGGCAGGTCAGCCCCAGCATTTT.

V is TRBV20-1 and J is TRBJ1-6; the D is unclear. Germline loops: CDR1 DFQATT, CDR2 SNEGSKA (reference sequence). The CDR3 runs to 14 residues. V was clipped by 1 base and J by 11 bases, with 15 bases between them. CDR3 sequence: CSARAPDVVAPLHF. CDR3 sequence (DNA): TGCAGTGCTAGAGCGCCTGATGTTGTTGCACCCCTCCACTTT.

V is TRBV25-1 and J is TRBJ1-2; D perhaps matches TRBD1 (6 bases). V lost 4 bases to trimming and J lost 0 bases, with 9 bases between them. Germline-derived CDR1 and CDR2 are MGHDK and SYGVNS. The CDR3 runs to 14 residues. This chain's CDR3 is CASSGRDTNYGYTF. The CDR3 nucleotides are TGTGCCAGCAGTGGCCGGGACACTAACTATGGCTACACCTTC.

Concerning this clone: One end of the junction varies from germline; a read error may be responsible. This rearrangement joins TRBV5-1 to TRBJ2-2, with D hard to call. The CDR3 length is 16 residues. Per the germline V gene, CDR1 is SGHRS and CDR2 is YFSETQ. The CDR3 DNA is TGCGCCAGCAGCTTGGCGACTGGGCTTAACACCCGGGAGCTGTTTTTT. Its translation: CASSLATGLNTRELFF.